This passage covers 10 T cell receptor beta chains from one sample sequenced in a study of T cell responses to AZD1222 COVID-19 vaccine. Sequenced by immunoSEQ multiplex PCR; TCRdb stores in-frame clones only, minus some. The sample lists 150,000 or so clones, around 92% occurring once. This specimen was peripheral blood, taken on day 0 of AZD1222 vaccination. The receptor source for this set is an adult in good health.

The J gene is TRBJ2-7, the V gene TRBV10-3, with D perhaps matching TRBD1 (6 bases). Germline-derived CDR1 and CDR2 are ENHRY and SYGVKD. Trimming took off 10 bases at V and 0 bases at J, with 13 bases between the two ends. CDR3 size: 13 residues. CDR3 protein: CATMDSSSYEQYF. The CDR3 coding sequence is TGTGCCACCATGGACAGCTCCTCCTACGAGCAGTACTTC.

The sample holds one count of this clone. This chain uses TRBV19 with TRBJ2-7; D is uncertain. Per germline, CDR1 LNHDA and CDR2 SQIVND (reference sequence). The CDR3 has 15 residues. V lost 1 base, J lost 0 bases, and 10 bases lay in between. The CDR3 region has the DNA TGTGCCAGTAGTATAGGAGGATCCAGCTCCTACGAGCAGTACTTC. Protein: CASSIGGSSSYEQYF. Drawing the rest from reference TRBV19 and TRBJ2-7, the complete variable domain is DGGITQSPKYLFRKEGQNVTLSCEQNLNHDAMYWYRQDPGQGLRLIYYSQIVNDFQKGDIAEGYSVSREKKESFPLTVTSAQKNPTAFYLCASSIGGSSSYEQYFGPGTRLTVT.

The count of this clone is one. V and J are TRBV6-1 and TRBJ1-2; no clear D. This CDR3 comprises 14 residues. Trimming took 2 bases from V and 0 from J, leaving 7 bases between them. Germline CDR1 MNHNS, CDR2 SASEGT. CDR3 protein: CASSEPAPNYGYTF. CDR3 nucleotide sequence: TGTGCCAGCAGTGAACCGGCCCCTAACTATGGCTACACCTTC.

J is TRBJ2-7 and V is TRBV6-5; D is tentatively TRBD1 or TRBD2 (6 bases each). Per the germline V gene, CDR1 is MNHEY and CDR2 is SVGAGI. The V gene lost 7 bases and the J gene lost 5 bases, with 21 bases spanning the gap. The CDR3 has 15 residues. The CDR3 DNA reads TGTGCCAGCACGCCAAACCACAACGGGGGCGACGAGCAGTACTTC. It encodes CASTPNHNGGDEQYF.

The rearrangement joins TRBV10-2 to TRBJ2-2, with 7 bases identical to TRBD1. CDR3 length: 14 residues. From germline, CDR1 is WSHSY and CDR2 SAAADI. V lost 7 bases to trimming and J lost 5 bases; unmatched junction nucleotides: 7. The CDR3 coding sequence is TGCGCCAGCAATCGGGACAGACTAACCGGGGAGCTGTTTTTT. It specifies CASNRDRLTGELFF.

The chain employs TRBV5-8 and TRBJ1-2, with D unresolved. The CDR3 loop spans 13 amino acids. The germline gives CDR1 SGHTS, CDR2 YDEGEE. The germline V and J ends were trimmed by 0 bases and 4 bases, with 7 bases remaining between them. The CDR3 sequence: CASSLVGGYGYTF. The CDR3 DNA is TGTGCCAGCAGCTTGGTTGGCGGCTATGGCTACACCTTC.

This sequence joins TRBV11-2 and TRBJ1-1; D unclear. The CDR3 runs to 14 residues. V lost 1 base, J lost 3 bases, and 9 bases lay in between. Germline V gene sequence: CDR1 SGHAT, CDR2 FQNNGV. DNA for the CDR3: TGTGCCAGCAGCTTAGCGGCCGGCTACACTGAAGCTTTCTTT. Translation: CASSLAAGYTEAFF.

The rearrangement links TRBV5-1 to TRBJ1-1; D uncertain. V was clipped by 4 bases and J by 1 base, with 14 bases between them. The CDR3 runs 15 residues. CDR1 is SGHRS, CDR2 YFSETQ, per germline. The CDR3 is CASSPQTVGNTEAFF. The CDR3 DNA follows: TGCGCCAGCAGCCCCCAAACCGTGGGGAACACTGAAGCTTTCTTT.

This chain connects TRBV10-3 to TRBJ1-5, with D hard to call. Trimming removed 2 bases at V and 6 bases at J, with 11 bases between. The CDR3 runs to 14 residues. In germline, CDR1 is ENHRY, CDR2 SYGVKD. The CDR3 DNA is TGTGCCATCAGTGAGGGGCAGTCAGCTCAGCCCCAGCATTTT. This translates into CAISEGQSAQPQHF.

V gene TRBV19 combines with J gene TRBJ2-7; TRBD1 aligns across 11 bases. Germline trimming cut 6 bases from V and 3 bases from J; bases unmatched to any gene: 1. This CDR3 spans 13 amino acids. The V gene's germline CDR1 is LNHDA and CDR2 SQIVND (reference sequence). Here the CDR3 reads CASSGTGGYEQYF. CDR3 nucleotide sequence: TGTGCCAGTAGCGGGACAGGGGGCTACGAGCAGTACTTC.